This is a list of T cell receptor beta chains from one sample in a study of shared clonotypes between healthy human individuals. Produced via immunoSEQ multiplex PCR; TCRdb's table is partial and in-frame only. The profile shows around 610,000 clones, 90% to 97% of them singletons. Sequenced: naive CD8+ T cells sorted from blood. The origin of the receptors is a young woman in good health. The CDR3 runs from the conserved cysteine through the conserved F or W. The order of the fields is CDR3 DNA, CDR3 protein, clone size, CDR3 length, J gene, V gene, D gene. The D gene is left open where the match is weak. Size is omitted from some rows. Given values are once, few, many or a class for expanded clones.

DNA: TGTGCCAGCAGTTTAAGAGGGCGCACTGAAGCTTTCTTT; CDR3: CASSLRGRTEAFF; size: NA; length: 13; J: TRBJ1-1; V: TRBV28; D: NA
DNA: TGTGCCAGCAGCTTGGGTGGGACAGGGTTCAATGAGCAGTTCTTC; CDR3: CASSLGGTGFNEQFF; size: NA; length: 15; J: TRBJ2-1; V: TRBV5-6; D: TRBD1
DNA: TGTGCCAGCAGTCTAGCGATAGCCAAAAACATTCAGTACTTC; CDR3: CASSLAIAKNIQYF; size: NA; length: 14; J: TRBJ2-4; V: TRBV2; D: NA
DNA: TGTGCCAGCAGTTCCCCAGGGACTAGCGGGAGGAGGGGTGAGCAGTTCTTC; CDR3: CASSSPGTSGRRGEQFF; size: NA; length: 17; J: TRBJ2-1; V: TRBV27; D: TRBD2
DNA: TGTGCCTGCCTGGGGGAGGGTATGACTGAAGCTTTCTTT; CDR3: CACLGEGMTEAFF; size: NA; length: 13; J: TRBJ1-1; V: TRBV28; D: NA
DNA: TGCGCCAGTAGCGGGAGGCTGGAGACCCAGTACTTC; CDR3: CASSGRLETQYF; size: NA; length: 12; J: TRBJ2-5; V: TRBV10-2; D: TRBD2
DNA: TGTGCCAGCAGCTTATACGGAGTCGGGGGAGTGGAAAACACCATATATTTT; CDR3: CASSLYGVGGVENTIYF; size: NA; length: 17; J: TRBJ1-3; V: TRBV7-6; D: NA
DNA: TGTGCCAGCAGTGATGGGACTCGGACAGGACCTAACTATGGCTACACCTTC; CDR3: CASSDGTRTGPNYGYTF; size: NA; length: 17; J: TRBJ1-2; V: TRBV2; D: TRBD1
DNA: TGCGCCAGCAGCTTACGTACAGGGGGCTTGGACACTGAAGCTTTCTTT; CDR3: CASSLRTGGLDTEAFF; size: NA; length: 16; J: TRBJ1-1; V: TRBV5-1; D: TRBD1
DNA: TGTGCCAGCAGTTACTCGAACAGGGGCGAGCAGTACTTC; CDR3: CASSYSNRGEQYF; size: NA; length: 13; J: TRBJ2-7; V: TRBV6-5; D: TRBD1
DNA: TGCGCCAGCTCGGACGGGGCCACTGAAGCTTTCTTT; CDR3: CASSDGATEAFF; size: NA; length: 12; J: TRBJ1-1; V: TRBV10-1; D: NA
DNA: TGTGCCAGCAGTTTATCGACGACACTTAGCACAGATACGCAGTATTTT; CDR3: CASSLSTTLSTDTQYF; size: NA; length: 16; J: TRBJ2-3; V: TRBV27; D: NA
DNA: TGTGCCAGCAGCTTAGGGCGAGGAACAGCTGAAGCTTTCTTT; CDR3: CASSLGRGTAEAFF; size: NA; length: 14; J: TRBJ1-1; V: TRBV7-8; D: NA
DNA: TGTGCCAGCAGTGGGACATGGACGGAGAAAGAGACCCAGTACTTC; CDR3: CASSGTWTEKETQYF; size: NA; length: 15; J: TRBJ2-5; V: TRBV27; D: NA
DNA: TGTGCCAGCAGTTTACTCCCCGTTTTAGGGACAGGCCTCTCTGGGGCCAACGTCCTGACTTTC; CDR3: CASSLLPVLGTGLSGANVLTF; size: NA; length: 21; J: TRBJ2-6; V: TRBV28; D: TRBD1
DNA: TGTGCCAGCAGGCTAGTACCCCCCACGGGTGAGCAGTTCTTC; CDR3: CASRLVPPTGEQFF; size: NA; length: 14; J: TRBJ2-1; V: TRBV7-9; D: NA
DNA: TGTGCCAGCAGTTACTCGTTAGCGGGAGGGGGTGTTGAGCAGTTCTTC; CDR3: CASSYSLAGGGVEQFF; size: NA; length: 16; J: TRBJ2-1; V: TRBV6-6; D: TRBD2
DNA: TGTGCCAGCAGACCGGGACTAGCGGGAGGGCCTAGAACCGGGGAGCTGTTTTTT; CDR3: CASRPGLAGGPRTGELFF; size: NA; length: 18; J: TRBJ2-2; V: TRBV27; D: TRBD2
DNA: TGCGCCAGCAGTCCTACTGGGACGTCTTTAGTAGCTTTCTTT; CDR3: CASSPTGTSLVAFF; size: NA; length: 14; J: TRBJ1-1; V: TRBV4-1; D: NA
DNA: TGCAGTTTAAACAGGGCCCGCGGGGCTTTCTTT; CDR3: CSLNRARGAFF; size: once; length: 11; J: TRBJ1-1; V: TRBV20-1; D: NA
DNA: TGTGCCAGCAGCCCAGGCGGCAATCAGCCCCAGCATTTT; CDR3: CASSPGGNQPQHF; size: NA; length: 13; J: TRBJ1-5; V: TRBV13; D: NA
DNA: TGCGCCAGCAAATTGGGGACTAGCGGGAGGGAGACCCAGTACTTC; CDR3: CASKLGTSGRETQYF; size: NA; length: 15; J: TRBJ2-5; V: TRBV5-1; D: TRBD2
DNA: TGTGCCAGCAGTGAAGAGTTCGGGAACAGGGGTCACGAGCAGTACTTC; CDR3: CASSEEFGNRGHEQYF; size: NA; length: 16; J: TRBJ2-7; V: TRBV6-1; D: TRBD1
DNA: TGTGCCAGCAGCGAATACCTACAGACCTATGGCTACACCTTC; CDR3: CASSEYLQTYGYTF; size: NA; length: 14; J: TRBJ1-2; V: TRBV6-1; D: NA
DNA: TGCGCCAGCAGCTTGGTAGGGGGTTACAATGAGCAGTTCTTC; CDR3: CASSLVGGYNEQFF; size: NA; length: 14; J: TRBJ2-1; V: TRBV5-1; D: NA
DNA: TGTGCCAGCAGCCAAGAGGTGGGATTCATTTCCTACAATGAGCAGTTCTTC; CDR3: CASSQEVGFISYNEQFF; size: NA; length: 17; J: TRBJ2-1; V: TRBV4-2; D: NA
DNA: TGCGCCAGCAGCCATGACGGGACTCACTACGAGCAGTACTTC; CDR3: CASSHDGTHYEQYF; size: NA; length: 14; J: TRBJ2-7; V: TRBV4-1; D: NA
DNA: TGTGCCAGCAGCCCCCAGGACAGGGGTGAGACCCAGTACTTC; CDR3: CASSPQDRGETQYF; size: once; length: 14; J: TRBJ2-5; V: TRBV9; D: TRBD1
DNA: TGTGCCAGCAGCCCGGGACTAGGGTCCTACGAGCAGTACTTC; CDR3: CASSPGLGSYEQYF; size: NA; length: 14; J: TRBJ2-7; V: TRBV5-6; D: TRBD2
DNA: TGTGCCACCCTACCGGGACAGGGTTACGAGCAGTACTTC; CDR3: CATLPGQGYEQYF; size: NA; length: 13; J: TRBJ2-7; V: TRBV2; D: TRBD1
DNA: TGTGCCAGCAGTGAGGATGGACGTGGCTACACCTTC; CDR3: CASSEDGRGYTF; size: NA; length: 12; J: TRBJ1-2; V: TRBV2; D: NA
DNA: TGTGCCAGCAGCGGAGGGCGTGGGACAGTGGGGCTTTTTAACTATGGCTACACCTTC; CDR3: CASSGGRGTVGLFNYGYTF; size: few; length: 19; J: TRBJ1-2; V: TRBV9; D: TRBD1
DNA: TGTGCCAGTAGTATAGCTGGGGGCACCGGGGAGCTGTTTTTT; CDR3: CASSIAGGTGELFF; size: NA; length: 14; J: TRBJ2-2; V: TRBV19; D: NA
DNA: TGTGCCTGGATGGGGGAAGGGGGGGTTTACAATGAGCAGTTCTTC; CDR3: CAWMGEGGVYNEQFF; size: NA; length: 15; J: TRBJ2-1; V: TRBV30; D: NA
DNA: TGTGCCAGCACTACTCTACTACAGGGAGGAGGCACTGAAGCTTTCTTT; CDR3: CASTTLLQGGGTEAFF; size: NA; length: 16; J: TRBJ1-1; V: TRBV19; D: NA
DNA: TGTGCCAGCAGCTTGGAGACGGGACATGGCTACACCTTC; CDR3: CASSLETGHGYTF; size: NA; length: 13; J: TRBJ1-2; V: TRBV5-4; D: NA
DNA: TGTGCCAGCAGTGAATTCGGGAGCCGCACAGATACGCAGTATTTT; CDR3: CASSEFGSRTDTQYF; size: NA; length: 15; J: TRBJ2-3; V: TRBV25-1; D: NA
DNA: TGTGCCAGCAGCAAAGTCTCAGGACAGGGTGACAATGAGCAGTTCTTC; CDR3: CASSKVSGQGDNEQFF; size: NA; length: 16; J: TRBJ2-1; V: TRBV21-1; D: NA
DNA: TGTGCCACACAGACTAGCGGCTACGAGCAGTACTTC; CDR3: CATQTSGYEQYF; size: NA; length: 12; J: TRBJ2-7; V: TRBV6-1; D: TRBD2
DNA: TGCGCCAGCAGCTTAGCCTCAGGGCCAGATACGCAGTATTTT; CDR3: CASSLASGPDTQYF; size: NA; length: 14; J: TRBJ2-3; V: TRBV5-1; D: NA
DNA: TGTGCCAGTAGTTTCGACAGGGGGCACGAGCAGTACTTC; CDR3: CASSFDRGHEQYF; size: NA; length: 13; J: TRBJ2-7; V: TRBV19; D: TRBD1
DNA: TGCGCCAGCCGCTCTGGAGCGGTTCCCTACGAGCAGTACTTC; CDR3: CASRSGAVPYEQYF; size: NA; length: 14; J: TRBJ2-7; V: TRBV10-2; D: NA
DNA: TGTGCCAGCAGCTTAGTCCCCCGGCAGGATAGGGGCTACACCTTC; CDR3: CASSLVPRQDRGYTF; size: NA; length: 15; J: TRBJ1-2; V: TRBV11-3; D: NA
DNA: TGTGCCAGCAGCTCCCCGGGACCCGGTTTAGCTAACTATGGCTACACCTTC; CDR3: CASSSPGPGLANYGYTF; size: NA; length: 17; J: TRBJ1-2; V: TRBV7-9; D: NA
DNA: TGTGCCAGCAGCCTACTATTCGAGAATGAAGCTTTCTTT; CDR3: CASSLLFENEAFF; size: NA; length: 13; J: TRBJ1-1; V: TRBV11-2; D: NA
DNA: TGTGCCAGCAGCGCCCCCGACAGGCGAGTCTACGAGCAGTACTTC; CDR3: CASSAPDRRVYEQYF; size: NA; length: 15; J: TRBJ2-7; V: TRBV25-1; D: NA
DNA: TGTGCCAGTAGTATTCTCGGGGGGAACACTGAAGCTTTCTTT; CDR3: CASSILGGNTEAFF; size: NA; length: 14; J: TRBJ1-1; V: TRBV19; D: NA
DNA: TGTGCCAGCAGTGAAGGACCCCCGGGCGAGCAGTACTTC; CDR3: CASSEGPPGEQYF; size: NA; length: 13; J: TRBJ2-7; V: TRBV2; D: NA
DNA: TGTGCCAGTAGTTCCGGGACAGGGGTAACTGAAGCTTTCTTT; CDR3: CASSSGTGVTEAFF; size: NA; length: 14; J: TRBJ1-1; V: TRBV19; D: TRBD1
DNA: TGTGCCATCAGTGAGTCAGATGCTACCGTCTACAATGAGCAGTTCTTC; CDR3: CAISESDATVYNEQFF; size: NA; length: 16; J: TRBJ2-1; V: TRBV10-3; D: NA
DNA: TGTGCCAGCAGCTTGCAAGACTACGAGCAGTACTTC; CDR3: CASSLQDYEQYF; size: NA; length: 12; J: TRBJ2-7; V: TRBV5-6; D: NA
DNA: TGTGCCAGCAGCGTCATAGCGGGAAATGCCCTCTACAATGAGCAGTTCTTC; CDR3: CASSVIAGNALYNEQFF; size: NA; length: 17; J: TRBJ2-1; V: TRBV7-9; D: TRBD2